This entry concerns a single T cell receptor (beta chain). The data originate from a study of T-cell memory formation after mild COVID-19. The CDR3 runs to 15 residues. From germline, CDR1 is SGHAT and CDR2 FQNNGV. V lost 2 bases, J lost 7 bases, and 12 bases lay in between. TCRdb redid the calling of the 5' RACE reads with MiXCR, one entry per CDR3 protein. The sample lists roughly 580,000 distinct CDR3 sequences, approximately 19% occurring once. This sequence joins TRBV11-2 and TRBJ1-6, with D uncertain. The clonotype was recovered from an adult woman who had mild COVID-19 (a few samples of this study predate the infection). Cell type and time point are not known. Sequences were obtained from PBMCs or a T cell subset sorted from them (not recorded which). CDR3 in DNA: TGTGCCAGCAGCTTAAATAGCGCACTAAATTCACCCCTCCACTTT. Its protein is CASSLNSALNSPLHF.